A selection of T cell receptor beta chains follows, all from one sample in a study of early T cells in non-severe SARS-CoV-2 infection. Using its own MiXCR run on the 5' RACE reads, TCRdb lists one record per CDR3 protein. Of around 110,000 distinct CDR3 sequences listed, around 10% are singletons. The sequencing input was whole blood. The receptors stem from an adult who was a healthcare worker with PCR-confirmed SARS-CoV-2 infection or an uninfected control (not recorded which). The CDR3 runs from the conserved cysteine through the conserved F or W. Each record gives: D gene, clone size, V gene, J gene, CDR3 protein, CDR3 DNA. D genes are given only for firm matches. Clone size is shown for a subset of rows, as once, few, many or a class of expanded clone.

.	few	TRBV12-3/TRBV12-4	TRBJ2-1	CASSPLRDSKFYNEQFF	TGTGCCAGCAGTCCTCTTCGGGACTCAAAATTCTACAATGAGCAGTTCTTC
.	few	TRBV20-1	TRBJ2-6	CSAMRRGANVLTF	TGCAGTGCTATGAGAAGGGGGGCCAACGTCCTGACTTTC
.	.	TRBV11-3	TRBJ2-1	CASSLDPSVEQFF	TGTGCCAGCAGCTTAGATCCTTCGGTTGAGCAGTTCTTC
.	many	TRBV20-1	TRBJ2-1	CSATGWPDEQFF	TGCAGTGCCACTGGATGGCCGGATGAGCAGTTCTTC
.	few	TRBV3-1	TRBJ2-2	CASTKSENTGELFF	TGTGCCAGCACCAAGAGCGAAAACACCGGGGAGCTGTTTTTT
.	many	TRBV7-2	TRBJ2-5	CASSFIFAEVETQYF	TGTGCCAGCAGCTTCATTTTCGCGGAGGTGGAGACCCAGTACTTC
.	.	TRBV12-3/TRBV12-4	TRBJ1-2	CASSQNRMGVGYTF	TGTGCCAGCAGTCAAAACCGGATGGGGGTTGGCTACACCTTC
TRBD2	.	TRBV12-3/TRBV12-4	TRBJ2-3	CASSSLAGGADTQYF	TGTGCCAGCAGCAGTTTAGCGGGAGGGGCGGATACGCAGTATTTT
.	many	TRBV3-1	TRBJ2-5	CASSQQLPGVATQYF	TGTGCCAGCAGCCAACAGCTCCCCGGTGTCGCGACCCAGTACTTC
.	.	TRBV4-2	TRBJ2-6	CASSTGESGANVLTF	TGTGCCAGCAGTACGGGGGAGTCCGGGGCCAACGTCCTGACTTTC
.	.	TRBV4-3	TRBJ2-6	CASSQDRGSGANVLTF	TGCGCCAGCAGCCAAGATCGGGGATCAGGGGCCAACGTCCTGACTTTC
TRBD1	many	TRBV20-1	TRBJ1-2	CSAKRQGTDVSGYTF	TGCAGTGCTAAGAGACAGGGTACAGACGTTAGTGGCTACACCTTC